This T cell receptor beta chain was captured by sequencing in a study of cytomegalovirus exposure and HLA in healthy donors. About the study: An analysis done earlier identified roughly 120 million unique TCR beta sequences from about 180 million T cells. Of the donors genotyped, about 410 in all, less than 90% fell in the Caucasian-associated ancestry cluster. Points from the study as a whole: In a later analysis, an Asian-associated ancestry cluster reportedly showed fewer N-insertions than the roughly 730-donor mean. The authors enumerated 150 to 200 TCR beta chains as linked to cytomegalovirus.

Comments on this clone: What it binds is unknown. A junction boundary mismatches the germline segment, possibly from a read error.

Primers for the PCR totalled 60 Vbeta and 13 Jbeta. Clones were sequenced by immunoSEQ multiplex PCR, and TCRdb holds only the in-frame ones, with some missing. The repertoire holds 150,000 to 200,000 clones, with about four fifths as singletons. This TCR derives from a woman aged 30 to 39 in good health and CMV-seropositive. The sample comprised PBMCs.

CDR3 DNA sequence: TGTGCCGGCGACAGGTTACACTTC. The encoded protein is CAGDRLHF. This chain uses TRBV14 with TRBJ2-5; tentative D call: TRBD1 (6 bases). Germline CDR1 reads SGHDN; CDR2 reads FVKESK. CDR3 length: 8 residues.